Listed below are T cell receptor beta chains from one sample, sequenced in a study of OX40 agonist ivuxolimab in advanced cancers. Method: immunoSEQ multiplex PCR; TCRdb's copy keeps in-frame clones and lacks some. Of about 96,000 clones listed, 90% are singletons. Sequencing used CD4+ or CD8+ T cells sorted from blood, obtained in a trial of the OX40 agonist ivuxolimab. All receptors derive from an adult with an advanced solid tumor such as melanoma, head and neck, liver or kidney cancer. Both conserved end residues are part of each CDR3. D genes are given only for firm matches. The size field is filled for only some rows; it gives once, few, many or a size class.

j_gene: TRBJ2-7
d_gene: .
abundance: .
v_gene: TRBV12-2
CDR3aa: CASRLRTDPVEQYF
CDR3nt: TGTGCAAGTCGCCTCCGGACAGACCCAGTGGAGCAGTACTTC

j_gene: TRBJ1-4
d_gene: TRBD1
abundance: .
v_gene: TRBV19
CDR3aa: CASSFRGQGNEKLFF
CDR3nt: TGTGCCAGTAGTTTCAGGGGGCAAGGGAATGAAAAACTGTTTTTT

j_gene: TRBJ2-1
d_gene: .
abundance: .
v_gene: TRBV14
CDR3aa: CASSQDLEAEQFF
CDR3nt: TGTGCCAGCAGCCAAGATTTAGAGGCTGAGCAGTTCTTC

j_gene: TRBJ2-7
d_gene: .
abundance: few
v_gene: TRBV6-1
CDR3aa: CASSAIYEQYF
CDR3nt: TGTGCCAGCAGCGCAATTTACGAGCAGTACTTC

j_gene: TRBJ2-3
d_gene: TRBD2
abundance: .
v_gene: TRBV9
CDR3aa: CASSSRGGGGGDTQYF
CDR3nt: TGTGCCAGCAGCTCCCGCGGCGGGGGGGGCGGAGATACGCAGTATTTT

j_gene: TRBJ2-5
d_gene: .
abundance: .
v_gene: TRBV11-2
CDR3aa: CASSYGSRETQYF
CDR3nt: TGTGCCAGCAGCTACGGATCTAGGGAGACCCAGTACTTC

j_gene: TRBJ2-1
d_gene: TRBD2
abundance: .
v_gene: TRBV10-1
CDR3aa: CASRSRLAGGSYNEQFF
CDR3nt: TGCGCCAGCAGATCTAGACTAGCGGGAGGGTCCTACAATGAGCAGTTCTTC

j_gene: TRBJ2-1
d_gene: .
abundance: .
v_gene: TRBV12-5
CDR3aa: CASGPGTATGEQFF
CDR3nt: TGTGCTAGTGGTCCCGGGACCGCTACAGGTGAGCAGTTCTTC

j_gene: TRBJ1-4
d_gene: .
abundance: once
v_gene: TRBV4-3
CDR3aa: CASSLRVGETGELFF
CDR3nt: TGCGCCAGCAGCCTGAGGGTCGGGGAAACGGGAGAACTGTTTTTT

j_gene: TRBJ1-2
d_gene: TRBD1
abundance: .
v_gene: TRBV30
CDR3aa: CAWSAGQGETTIYGYTF
CDR3nt: TGTGCCTGGAGTGCCGGACAGGGGGAGACCACGATCTATGGCTACACCTTC

j_gene: TRBJ2-4
d_gene: TRBD1
abundance: .
v_gene: TRBV5-1
CDR3aa: CASSLASNQGAIAKNIQYF
CDR3nt: TGCGCCAGCAGCTTGGCGAGTAACCAGGGGGCTATAGCCAAAAACATTCAGTACTTC

j_gene: TRBJ1-5
d_gene: .
abundance: .
v_gene: TRBV30
CDR3aa: CAWSIWPDQPQHF
CDR3nt: TGTGCCTGGAGTATCTGGCCCGATCAGCCCCAGCATTTT

j_gene: TRBJ2-7
d_gene: .
abundance: .
v_gene: TRBV7-2
CDR3aa: CASSLAPGPYEQYF
CDR3nt: TGTGCCAGCAGCTTAGCGCCGGGACCCTACGAGCAGTACTTC

j_gene: TRBJ2-2
d_gene: .
abundance: few
v_gene: TRBV11-3
CDR3aa: CASSLRLAFSGELFF
CDR3nt: TGTGCCAGCAGCTTACGGCTAGCGTTCTCCGGGGAGCTGTTTTTT

j_gene: TRBJ2-7
d_gene: TRBD2
abundance: .
v_gene: TRBV4-3
CDR3aa: CASSPLAGGAYEQYF
CDR3nt: TGCGCCAGCAGCCCCCTAGCGGGAGGGGCCTACGAGCAGTACTTC

j_gene: TRBJ1-1
d_gene: TRBD1
abundance: .
v_gene: TRBV7-2
CDR3aa: CASQDRRNTEAFF
CDR3nt: TGTGCCAGCCAGGACAGGCGGAACACTGAAGCTTTCTTT

j_gene: TRBJ1-2
d_gene: .
abundance: .
v_gene: TRBV19
CDR3aa: CASRNDGGALGYTF
CDR3nt: TGTGCCAGTAGGAACGATGGAGGGGCTTTAGGCTACACCTTC

j_gene: TRBJ2-1
d_gene: TRBD1
abundance: .
v_gene: TRBV7-3
CDR3aa: CASSADRYNEQFF
CDR3nt: TGTGCCAGCAGTGCGGACAGGTACAATGAGCAGTTCTTC

j_gene: TRBJ1-2
d_gene: .
abundance: .
v_gene: TRBV10-3
CDR3aa: CAISESAGADFPNYGYTF
CDR3nt: TGTGCCATCAGTGAGTCGGCCGGGGCCGATTTCCCAAACTATGGCTACACCTTC

j_gene: TRBJ1-1
d_gene: .
abundance: .
v_gene: TRBV19
CDR3aa: CASNSPRDTNTEAFF
CDR3nt: TGTGCCAGTAACTCTCCCCGGGACACTAACACTGAAGCTTTCTTT

j_gene: TRBJ1-5
d_gene: .
abundance: .
v_gene: TRBV30
CDR3aa: CAWSVQSYQPQHF
CDR3nt: TGTGCCTGGAGTGTACAAAGCTATCAGCCCCAGCATTTT

j_gene: TRBJ1-2
d_gene: .
abundance: .
v_gene: TRBV10-3
CDR3aa: CAISSRTADLYGYTF
CDR3nt: TGTGCCATCAGTTCTAGGACAGCGGACCTCTATGGCTACACCTTC

j_gene: TRBJ1-5
d_gene: .
abundance: .
v_gene: TRBV21-1
CDR3aa: CASSSDEAQHF
CDR3nt: TGTGCCAGCAGCTCAGACGAAGCCCAGCATTTT

j_gene: TRBJ2-7
d_gene: .
abundance: .
v_gene: TRBV7-3
CDR3aa: CASSLTGTHYEQYF
CDR3nt: TGTGCCAGCAGCTTAACCGGGACACACTACGAGCAGTACTTC